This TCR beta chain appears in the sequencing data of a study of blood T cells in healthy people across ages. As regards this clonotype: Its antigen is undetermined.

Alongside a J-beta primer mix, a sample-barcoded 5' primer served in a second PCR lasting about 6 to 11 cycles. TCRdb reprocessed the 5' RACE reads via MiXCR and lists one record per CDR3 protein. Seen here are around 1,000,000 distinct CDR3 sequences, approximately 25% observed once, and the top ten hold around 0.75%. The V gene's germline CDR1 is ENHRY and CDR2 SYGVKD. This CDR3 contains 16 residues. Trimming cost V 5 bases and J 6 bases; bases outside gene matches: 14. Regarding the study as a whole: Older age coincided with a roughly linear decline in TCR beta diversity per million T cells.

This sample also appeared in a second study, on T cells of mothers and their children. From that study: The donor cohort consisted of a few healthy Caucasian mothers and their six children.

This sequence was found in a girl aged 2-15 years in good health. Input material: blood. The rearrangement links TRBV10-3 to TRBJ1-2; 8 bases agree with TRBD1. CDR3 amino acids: CAISSSGGQPQNGYTF. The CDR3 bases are TGTGCCATCAGTTCATCAGGGGGCCAGCCCCAAAATGGCTACACCTTC.